The T cell receptor beta chain under discussion was sequenced for a study of blood T cell repertoires in COVID-19. Clones were read by immunoSEQ multiplex PCR, and TCRdb kept only the in-frame ones, dropping some. The sample carries about 200,000 clones, less than 85% recorded once. Per germline, CDR1 SGHVS and CDR2 FNYEAQ. The ends lost 5 bases at V and 2 bases at J; junction bases unmatched: 6. The CDR3 is 17 residues long. The chain combines TRBV7-6 with TRBJ1-4, with 12 nucleotides matching TRBD1. Sequencing was done on a sample of PBMCs or T cells enriched from blood (not recorded which). This TCR was sampled from a man aged 35 to 55 who had recovered from COVID-19. The CDR3 DNA sequence: TGTGCCAGCAGCGACCGGGACAGGGGGCCCACTAATGAAAAACTGTTTTTT. It encodes CASSDRDRGPTNEKLFF. Full variable domain (outside the CDR3, taken from reference TRBV7-6 and TRBJ1-4): GAGVSQSPRYKVTKRGQDVALRCDPISGHVSLYWYRQALGQGPEFLTYFNYEAQQDKSGLPNDRFSAERPEGSISTLTIQRTEQRDSAMYRCASSDRDRGPTNEKLFFGSGTQLSVL.